This T cell receptor beta chain was documented in a study of blood T cell repertoires in COVID-19. Study as a whole: Acute and convalescent COVID-19 samples came from the United States, Italy and Spain. Sample material is recorded as cDNA or gDNA derived from T cells, B-cell-depleted T cells, or PBMCs.

This CDR3 region has 16 residues. The germline V and J ends were trimmed by 1 base and 1 base, with 12 bases remaining between them. Germline CDR1 reads MDHEN; CDR2 reads SYDVKM. Produced via immunoSEQ multiplex PCR; TCRdb's table is partial and in-frame only. The profile shows fewer than 500,000 clones, about nine tenths of them singletons. Assignments of participants to cohorts depended upon their own reported clinical history. The sequence derives from a woman younger than 35 who had recovered from COVID-19. The rearrangement links TRBV28 to TRBJ2-3; a possible D gene is TRBD2 (6 bases). What was sequenced was PBMCs or T cells enriched from blood (not recorded which). Here the CDR3 reads CASSLSFGGGTDTQYF. CDR3 DNA sequence: TGTGCCAGCAGTTTATCATTCGGCGGGGGCACAGATACGCAGTATTTT.